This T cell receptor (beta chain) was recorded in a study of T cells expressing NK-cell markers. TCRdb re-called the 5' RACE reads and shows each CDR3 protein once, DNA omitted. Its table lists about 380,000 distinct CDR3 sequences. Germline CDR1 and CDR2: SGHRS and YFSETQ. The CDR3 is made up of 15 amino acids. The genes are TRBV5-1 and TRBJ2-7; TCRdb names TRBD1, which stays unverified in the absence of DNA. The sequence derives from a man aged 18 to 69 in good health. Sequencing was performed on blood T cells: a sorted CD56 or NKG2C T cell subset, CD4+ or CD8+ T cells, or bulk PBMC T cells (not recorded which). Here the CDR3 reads CASSAGQLRSREQYF.